Below are 32 T cell receptor beta chains sequenced from a single sample in a study of cytomegalovirus exposure and HLA in healthy donors. The PCR was carried out with 60 Vbeta primers and 13 Jbeta primers. Sequencing was performed with immunoSEQ multiplex PCR; in TCRdb, only in-frame clones are kept and a portion is missing. The sample lists roughly 100,000 clones, roughly 70% seen once, with about 10% in the top ten. Input material: PBMCs. The receptors stem from a man over 45 in good health and CMV-seronegative.

V gene TRBV6-1 combines with J gene TRBJ1-3; D possibly corresponds to TRBD1 (6 bases). The CDR3 contains 14 residues. Germline V gene sequence: CDR1 MNHNS, CDR2 SASEGT. Trimming removed 7 bases from V and 2 bases from J, with 12 bases in between. This chain's CDR3 is CASTDRSPGNTIYF. CDR3 in DNA: TGTGCCAGCACCGACAGGAGCCCTGGAAACACCATATATTTT.

This chain links TRBV7-2 with TRBJ1-3, with 7 bases aligning to TRBD1. Germline V gene sequence: CDR1 SGHTA, CDR2 FQGNSA. This CDR3 region has 18 residues. The ends lost 0 bases at V and 0 bases at J; junction bases unmatched: 8. The CDR3 nucleotides are TGTGCCAGCAGCTTAGCTTACAGGGGCCTGAGCTCTGGAAACACCATATATTTT. Its protein is CASSLAYRGLSSGNTIYF.

This chain joins TRBV29-1 and TRBJ2-1; TRBD1 aligns across 9 bases. The CDR3 has 13 amino acids. V shed 6 bases, J shed 13 bases, and the junction held 13 bases outside the gene matches. Germline V gene lookup returns CDR1 SQVTM and CDR2 ANQGSEA. The CDR3 loop reads CSVLPGQGMEQFF. CDR3 bases: TGCAGCGTCCTACCGGGACAGGGAATGGAACAGTTCTTC.

V gene TRBV18 combines with J gene TRBJ1-5; D is unclear. The V gene lost 3 bases and the J gene lost 1 base, with 7 bases spanning the gap. Germline V gives CDR1 KGHSH, CDR2 LQKENI. The CDR3 extends over 14 amino acids. The CDR3 DNA is TGTGCCAGCTCACCCCTGGCCAGCAATCAGCCCCAGCATTTT. The encoded protein is CASSPLASNQPQHF.

V usage is TRBV6-5 and J usage is TRBJ2-3; the D gene is possibly TRBD1 (5 bases). The CDR3 has 14 residues. Per the germline V gene, CDR1 is MNHEY and CDR2 is SVGAGI. The V end lost 2 bases, the J end lost 3 bases, and 9 bases lay between the germline ends. The CDR3 DNA follows: TGTGCCAGCAGTTACGTAGGGGCGACAGATACGCAGTATTTT. It encodes CASSYVGATDTQYF.

This chain uses TRBV6-1 with TRBJ1-5, with D possibly being TRBD1 (6 bases). With 5 bases removed from V and 5 bases from J, the gap between germline ends came to 13 bases. Per germline, CDR1 MNHNS and CDR2 SASEGT. The CDR3 totals 14 residues. Here the CDR3 reads CASSQGGAHQPQHF. In DNA, the CDR3 is TGTGCCAGCAGTCAAGGGGGAGCCCATCAGCCCCAGCATTTT.

The rearrangement links TRBV7-9 to TRBJ1-5, with a possible D match to TRBD1 (5 bases). This CDR3 has 15 residues. Germline V gene lookup returns CDR1 SEHNR and CDR2 FQNEAQ (reference sequence). V shed 5 bases and J shed 4 bases, with 15 bases lying between them. The CDR3 DNA follows: TGTGCCAGCAGCCCGCAGGGAATGGGAAATCAGCCCCAGCATTTT. Its protein is CASSPQGMGNQPQHF. The full variable domain, in which reference TRBV7-9 and TRBJ1-5 provide the parts outside the CDR3, is DTGVSQNPRHKITKRGQNVTFRCDPISEHNRLYWYRQTLGQGPEFLTYFQNEAQLEKSRLLSDRFSAERPKGSFSTLEIQRTEQGDSAMYLCASSPQGMGNQPQHFGDGTRLSIL.

The V call is TRBV18, the J call TRBJ2-2; possibly TRBD1 for D (5 bases). Germline-derived CDR1 and CDR2 are KGHSH and LQKENI. There are 15 residues in the CDR3. The germline V and J ends were trimmed by 6 bases and 5 bases, with 16 bases remaining between them. The CDR3 bases are TGTGCCAGCTCCCTCTCCGGACAAGAAACCGGGGAGCTGTTTTTT. The encoded protein is CASSLSGQETGELFF.

The gene calls are TRBV7-9 and TRBJ2-1, with TRBD2 identical over 7 bases. There are 16 residues in the CDR3. The V gene's germline CDR1 is SEHNR and CDR2 FQNEAQ (reference sequence). Trimming removed 5 bases from V and 7 bases from J; junction bases left unmatched: 14. CDR3 region: CASSILTSVGGNEQFF. CDR3 nucleotide sequence: TGTGCCAGCAGCATACTCACTAGCGTGGGGGGAAATGAGCAGTTCTTC.

This clone occurred a few times. The junction departs from the called germline gene at one end, perhaps through a read error. The chain uses TRBV27 and TRBJ2-7, with TRBD1 identical over 7 bases. Germline CDR1 reads MNHEY; CDR2 reads SMNVEV (reference sequence). The CDR3 loop spans 15 amino acids. CDR3: CASSSGYGQAAARHF. CDR3 nucleotides: TGTGCCAGCAGTTCTGGATACGGACAGGCCGCCGCCCGACACTTC.

The genes are TRBV7-2 and TRBJ2-5, with D possibly TRBD2 on 6 matching bases. CDR1 and CDR2 (germline): SGHTA, FQGNSA. This CDR3 comprises 16 residues. V gave up 5 bases and J gave up 7 bases, with 23 bases separating them. The CDR3 protein is CASSGVGGLLVSTQYF. CDR3 bases: TGTGCCAGCAGCGGGGTAGGAGGGCTGCTCGTGTCGACCCAGTACTTC.

The V gene is TRBV19, the J gene TRBJ1-5, with D perhaps matching TRBD1 (6 bases). V was shortened by 3 bases and J by 3 bases, with 15 bases between the two germline ends. The CDR3 has 16 residues. Per the germline V gene, CDR1 is LNHDA and CDR2 is SQIVND (reference sequence). The CDR3 spells CASSIPTGKVNQPQHF. Written as DNA, the CDR3 is TGTGCCAGTAGTATCCCTACAGGGAAAGTCAATCAGCCCCAGCATTTT.

The chain uses TRBV4-1 and TRBJ2-2; TRBD2 aligns across 7 bases. CDR1 is MGHRA and CDR2 is YSYEKL in the germline V gene. CDR3 length: 17 residues. The junction had 5 bases not matched to a gene; V was cut back by 0 bases and J by 1 base. The CDR3 reads CASSQDGRGWNTGELFF. CDR3 nucleotides: TGCGCCAGCAGCCAAGATGGGCGGGGGTGGAACACCGGGGAGCTGTTTTTT.

This chain connects TRBV2 to TRBJ1-1; D ambiguous. CDR1 and CDR2 (germline): SNHLY, FYNNEI. The CDR3 loop spans 16 amino acids. V was cut by 4 bases and J by 5 bases, with 20 bases left in between. The chain's CDR3 is CASSGLGRVLRTEAFF. The CDR3 coding sequence is TGTGCCAGCAGTGGGTTAGGTAGAGTGTTGAGGACTGAAGCTTTCTTT. The variable domain in full, with the rest retrieved from reference TRBV2 and TRBJ1-1, is EPEVTQTPSHQVTQMGQEVILRCVPISNHLYFYWYRQILGQKVEFLVSFYNNEISEKSEIFDDQFSVERPDGSNFTLKIRSTKLEDSAMYFCASSGLGRVLRTEAFFGQGTRLTVV.

The CDR3 spells CASSLPQGEETQYF. The CDR3 DNA is TGCGCCAGCAGCTTACCTCAGGGGGAAGAGACCCAGTACTTC. V gene TRBV5-1 combines with J gene TRBJ2-5; 7 bases align to TRBD1. The CDR3 contains 14 residues. Germline assignment: CDR1 SGHRS and CDR2 YFSETQ. With 2 bases clipped from V and 3 bases from J, the junction kept 4 bases outside the gene matches.

The CDR3 DNA reads as TGTGCCAGCAGCCTTTCCTGGGGGGGGGATTCACCCCTCCACTTT. Protein product: CASSLSWGGDSPLHF. The chain combines TRBV28 with TRBJ1-6; perhaps TRBD1 as D (5 bases). Germline V CDR1 and CDR2: MDHEN, SYDVKM. The CDR3 is 15 amino acids. Trimming shortened V by 6 bases and J by 8 bases, and 17 bases separated the two germline ends.

The V call is TRBV11-3, the J call TRBJ2-7; D may be TRBD2 (6 bases). Germline V CDR1 and CDR2: SGHNT, YENEEA. This CDR3 comprises 14 residues. With 5 bases removed from V and 2 bases from J, the gap between germline ends came to 13 bases. CDR3 sequence: CASSPGESPYEQYF. The CDR3 DNA follows: TGTGCCAGCAGCCCGGGAGAATCACCCTACGAGCAGTACTTC.

This clone was counted a single time. V is TRBV5-1 and J is TRBJ2-2, with 9 bases matching TRBD1. The CDR3 has 16 residues. Trimming took 2 bases from V and 4 from J; bases not matched to a gene: 6. The germline V gene has CDR1 SGHRS and CDR2 YFSETQ. This CDR3 reads CASSFLGTGPTGELFF. The CDR3 DNA reads TGCGCCAGCAGCTTCCTCGGGACAGGGCCCACCGGGGAGCTGTTTTTT.

This rearrangement joins TRBV5-5 to TRBJ1-4, with a possible D match to TRBD1 (5 bases). The germline gives CDR1 SGHKS, CDR2 YYEKEE (reference sequence). The CDR3 length is 13 residues. V lost 3 bases to trimming and J lost 8 bases, with 11 bases between them. CDR3 bases: TGTGCCAGCAGCTGGGGGGGAGACGAAAAACTGTTTTTT. Amino acid sequence: CASSWGGDEKLFF.

This sequence joins TRBV7-9 and TRBJ2-4, with 12 bases identical to TRBD2. The germline V gene has CDR1 SEHNR and CDR2 FQNEAQ (reference sequence). The CDR3 spans 15 residues. V shed 5 bases and J 7 bases; nucleotides not matched to a gene: 6. This chain's CDR3 is CASSLLAGGGNIQYF. In nucleotides, the CDR3 is TGTGCCAGCAGCCTGCTAGCGGGAGGGGGTAACATTCAGTACTTC.

This chain connects TRBV7-3 to TRBJ2-1; D unclear. Trimming shortened V by 4 bases and J by 0 bases, and 10 bases separated the two germline ends. Germline-derived CDR1 and CDR2 are SGHTA and FQGTGA. The CDR3 covers 15 residues. The CDR3 DNA sequence: TGTGCCAGCAGCTCCGCGGCCGTCTCCTACAATGAGCAGTTCTTC. Translating it yields CASSSAAVSYNEQFF. The variable domain in full, with the rest retrieved from reference TRBV7-3 and TRBJ2-1, is GAGVSQTPSNKVTEKGKYVELRCDPISGHTALYWYRQSLGQGPEFLIYFQGTGAADDSGLPNDRFFAVRPEGSVSTLKIQRTERGDSAVYLCASSSAAVSYNEQFFGPGTRLTVL.

The gene calls are TRBV14 and TRBJ2-5; no clear D. Trimming removed 4 bases from V and 1 base from J, with 10 bases in between. Germline assignment: CDR1 SGHDN and CDR2 FVKESK. The CDR3 loop spans 14 amino acids. This CDR3 reads CASSPRTVQETQYF. The CDR3 region has the DNA TGTGCCAGCAGCCCCCGCACAGTCCAAGAGACCCAGTACTTC.

This clone showed up just once. The J gene is TRBJ1-1, the V gene TRBV9; no reliable D call. Between the trimmed V and J ends, which lost 4 bases and 4 bases, there was a span of 14 bases. CDR1 is SGDLS and CDR2 is YYNGEE in the germline V gene. The CDR3 spans 14 residues. CDR3 amino acids: CASSLLGGSTEAFF. The CDR3 DNA reads as TGTGCCAGCAGCCTCCTAGGTGGCAGCACTGAAGCTTTCTTT.

V gene TRBV7-2 combines with J gene TRBJ2-3, with 7 bases aligning to TRBD2. The trim removed 1 base at V and 2 bases at J, leaving 3 bases unmatched. The CDR3 is made up of 15 amino acids. The germline V gene has CDR1 SGHTA and CDR2 FQGNSA. The CDR3 loop is CASSLDGGSTDTQYF. CDR3 bases: TGTGCCAGCAGCTTAGACGGGGGGTCCACAGATACGCAGTATTTT.

This chain connects TRBV19 to TRBJ1-1; D is perhaps TRBD1 (5 bases). CDR3 length equals 15 residues. CDR1 is LNHDA, CDR2 SQIVND, per germline (reference sequence). Deletions cut 0 bases from V and 4 bases from J, with 12 bases between. CDR3 nucleotides: TGTGCCAGTAGTATAGATCGCAGGGCATTCACTGAAGCTTTCTTT. It is translated as CASSIDRRAFTEAFF.

The V and J genes are TRBV5-5 and TRBJ1-1; D is uncertain. This CDR3 has 14 amino acids. V shed 0 bases and J shed 1 base, with 7 bases lying between them. Germline loops: CDR1 SGHKS, CDR2 YYEKEE (reference sequence). As DNA, the CDR3 is TGTGCCAGCAGCTTGGGAGTAGCGAACACTGAAGCTTTCTTT. The encoded protein is CASSLGVANTEAFF.

The chain recombines TRBV7-2 with TRBJ1-3; maybe TRBD1 (5 bases). This CDR3 contains 16 residues. The V end was cut by 5 bases, the J end by 4 bases, with 18 bases between. The germline gives CDR1 SGHTA, CDR2 FQGNSA. The CDR3 nucleotides are TGTGCCAGCAGCCCAGTCGGCGGGACTTCCGGAAACACCATATATTTT. Translating gives CASSPVGGTSGNTIYF.

V is TRBV28 and J is TRBJ1-2; D gene unclear. The CDR3 runs 12 residues. Germline assignment: CDR1 MDHEN and CDR2 SYDVKM. Trimming shortened V by 8 bases and J by 2 bases, and 9 bases separated the two germline ends. Here the CDR3 reads CASFRNNYGYTF. DNA of the CDR3: TGTGCCAGCTTCAGAAACAACTATGGCTACACCTTC.

This clone was counted ten times or more. The genes are TRBV7-2 and TRBJ2-2; 7 nucleotides agree with TRBD1. Germline CDR1 is SGHTA and CDR2 is FQGNSA. The CDR3 has 16 residues. The junction had 7 bases not matched to a gene; V was cut back by 1 base and J by 5 bases. CDR3 loop: CASSLGVVRGTGELFF. The DNA of the CDR3 is TGTGCCAGCAGCTTAGGGGTAGTCAGGGGGACCGGGGAGCTGTTTTTT.

The table lists this clone with a few counts. The chain uses TRBV2 and TRBJ2-1; D possibly corresponds to TRBD2 (6 bases). The CDR3 sequence is 13 residues long. Trimming pared 7 bases from V and 6 bases from J, leaving 13 bases between. From germline, CDR1 is SNHLY and CDR2 FYNNEI. The CDR3 protein is CASTGTALNEQFF. The DNA of the CDR3 is TGTGCCAGCACTGGGACTGCTCTCAATGAGCAGTTCTTC.

The chain has TRBV6-5 and TRBJ1-1, with D tentatively TRBD1 (5 bases). The CDR3 covers 13 residues. Germline V gene lookup returns CDR1 MNHEY and CDR2 SVGAGI. V gave up 7 bases and J gave up 4 bases, with 13 bases separating them. The CDR3 region is CASTLGHSTEAFF. The CDR3 DNA follows: TGTGCCAGCACCCTCGGACACTCCACTGAAGCTTTCTTT.

The J gene is TRBJ2-2, the V gene TRBV27; 12 bases line up with TRBD1. V trimming: 4 bases; J trimming: 7 bases; junction bases outside the gene matches: 7. This CDR3 spans 16 amino acids. Germline V gene lookup returns CDR1 MNHEY and CDR2 SMNVEV (reference sequence). Written as DNA, the CDR3 is TGTGCCAGCAGTTCCCCTAGGGACAGGGGGCGCGGGGAGCTGTTTTTT. This gives the protein CASSSPRDRGRGELFF.